The next 17 T cell receptor beta chains were all read from a single sample in a study of regulatory T cells in long-lasting Graves disease. Combining iRepertoire HTBI primers with Arm-PCR of CDR3 regions, the authors built TCR beta libraries. TCRdb independently ran MiXCR on the multiplex PCR reads; one entry per CDR3 protein. The sample lists roughly 430,000 distinct CDR3 sequences; about a sixth were seen once. Documented time point: newly diagnosed GD, antithyroid drugs for less than 3 months. Making the TCR library involved RNA that had been extracted from PBMCs. The sample also formed part of further work on T cells in Graves' hyperthyroidism and ophthalmopathy.

Material: peripheral blood mononuclear cells (PBMCs), obtained at new diagnosis, from a patient treated with antithyroid drugs. The receptors come from a woman younger than 45 with Graves disease.

As concerns this clonotype: Given a much more abundant clone one base away, this may be a read error. The chain is built from TRBV29-1 and TRBJ1-5, with D possibly matching TRBD1 (5 bases). Germline values: CDR1 SQVTM, CDR2 ANQGSEA. CDR3 length: 13 amino acids. CDR3 DNA sequence: TGCAGCGTTGCCCGGGGCGGGAATCTGCCCCAGCATTTT. This gives the protein CSVARGGNLPQHF.

This clonotype was recorded many times. The chain couples TRBV20-1 to TRBJ2-3; D remains unclear. Germline CDR1 reads DFQATT; CDR2 reads SNEGSKA (reference sequence). V lost 2 bases to trimming and J lost 0 bases, with 12 bases between them. This CDR3 is 15 amino acids long. The CDR3 protein is CSARKQHISTDTQYF. The CDR3 DNA reads as TGCAGTGCTAGAAAACAGCACATAAGCACAGATACGCAGTATTTT.

This clonotype was counted at least ten times. The genes are TRBV30 and TRBJ1-2; D is unresolved. Trimming took off 3 bases at V and 5 bases at J, with 7 bases between the two ends. CDR3 length: 11 residues. Germline CDR1 and CDR2: GTSNPN and SVGIG (reference sequence). This chain's CDR3 is CAWRDAYGYTF. CDR3 coding DNA: TGTGCCTGGAGAGACGCTTATGGCTACACCTTC.

The chain couples TRBV5-1 to TRBJ1-2; a possible D gene is TRBD1 (5 bases). The ends were cut back, 4 bases at V and 7 bases at J, with 26 bases in the middle. The germline CDR1 and CDR2 sequences are SGHRS and YFSETQ. The CDR3 loop spans 17 amino acids. CDR3 bases: TGCGCCAGCAGCCCAACGAGGTCGATTACGGGGACTCGTGGCTACACCTTC. Translating it yields CASSPTRSITGTRGYTF.

This clonotype has just a few counts. J is TRBJ1-1 and V is TRBV2, with D possibly being TRBD1 (6 bases). The CDR3 sequence is 16 residues long. Trimming stripped 10 bases from V and 6 bases from J, with 27 bases between. Germline V lookup: CDR1 SNHLY, CDR2 FYNNEI. The CDR3 region has the DNA TGTGCCACCAGCCAAAACAGGGCGTGGAGTAGACCTGAAGCTTTCTTT. Amino acids: CATSQNRAWSRPEAFF.

This clonotype was observed at least ten times. The chain employs TRBV11-2 and TRBJ2-5; 14 nucleotides match TRBD2. Germline CDR1 SGHAT, CDR2 FQNNGV. This CDR3 has 15 residues. V was pared by 5 bases and J by 5 bases, with 4 bases of the junction left unmatched. The CDR3 loop reads CASSRGLAGEETQYF. The CDR3 DNA is TGTGCCAGCAGCCGGGGACTAGCGGGAGAGGAGACCCAGTACTTC.

This clonotype has ten or more counts. The chain couples TRBV12-3 or TRBV12-4 to TRBJ2-1; D is ambiguous. The CDR3 sequence is 14 residues long. V dropped 3 bases and J dropped 6 bases, with 12 bases sitting between them. CDR3 DNA: TGTGCCAGCAGTTTCGTCGGTCCTGCCAATGAGCAGTTCTTC. This sequence encodes CASSFVGPANEQFF.

The chain links TRBV25-1 to TRBJ2-2; D may match TRBD1 or TRBD2 (5 bases each). The V gene lost 1 base and the J gene lost 5 bases, with 23 bases spanning the gap. Germline CDR1 is MGHDK and CDR2 is SYGVNS. This CDR3 has 19 amino acids. CDR3 sequence reads: CASSEFGWWDAVGTGELFF. CDR3 nucleotides: TGTGCCAGCAGTGAATTCGGGTGGTGGGACGCGGTGGGAACCGGGGAGCTGTTTTTT.

The chain uses TRBV11-2 and TRBJ1-4; D not certain. The CDR3 has 13 amino acids. Germline CDR1 reads SGHAT; CDR2 reads FQNNGV. With 9 bases removed from V and 4 bases from J, the gap between germline ends came to 12 bases. CDR3 loop: CASIKGGNEKLFF. CDR3 DNA: TGTGCCAGTATAAAGGGTGGTAATGAAAAACTGTTTTTT.

This clonotype appeared many times. This chain links TRBV12-3 or TRBV12-4 with TRBJ2-7; a weak D match, TRBD2 (5 bases). V was trimmed by 4 bases and J by 4 bases, leaving 8 bases between them. The CDR3 runs to 12 residues. The CDR3 spells CASSSRTYEQYF. CDR3 nucleotides: TGTGCCAGCAGTTCCAGGACTTACGAGCAGTACTTC.

At least ten counts were recorded for this clonotype. The chain carries TRBV24-1 and TRBJ2-7; 9 positions match TRBD2. The CDR3 consists of 16 residues. Germline V gives CDR1 KGHDR, CDR2 SFDVKD. The CDR3 sequence: CAPGLAGFRVDYEQYF. The CDR3 DNA reads as TGTGCTCCGGGGCTAGCGGGATTTCGAGTCGACTACGAGCAGTACTTC.

The chain is built from TRBV11-2 and TRBJ2-7, with 8 bases that match TRBD2. From germline, CDR1 is SGHAT and CDR2 FQNNGV. The ends lost 5 bases at V and 6 bases at J; junction bases unmatched: 15. CDR3 length: 16 residues. CDR3 bases: TGTGCCAGCAGCCAAGATCAGGGACTAGGGTGGTCCGAGCAGTACTTC. Translation: CASSQDQGLGWSEQYF.

With regard to this clonotype: At one end, the junction sequence differs from germline, possibly due to a read error. The CDR3 nucleotides are TGTGCCAGCAGCTACACGACTGGTTTGTACGAGCAGTGCTTT. Translation: CASSYTTGLYEQCF. The chain employs TRBV28 and TRBJ2-7; D is unresolved. CDR1 is MDHEN, CDR2 SYDVKM, per germline. CDR3 size: 14 residues.

The table lists this clonotype with many counts. At one boundary the junction diverges from the germline segment, which might be a read error. The V gene is TRBV5-1, the J gene TRBJ2-2; 7 bases line up with TRBD2. The CDR3 runs 15 residues. The germline CDR1 and CDR2 sequences are SGHRS and YFSETQ. The CDR3: CASSLGLTNTGELFF. CDR3 nucleotide sequence: TGTGCCAGCAGCTTGGGACTAACAAACACCGGGGAGCTGTTTTTT.

This clonotype was observed a few times. The V and J genes are TRBV6-2 or TRBV6-3 and TRBJ2-7; 12 positions match TRBD2. The V gene's germline CDR1 is MNHEY and CDR2 SVGEGT. The CDR3 spans 15 residues. Trimming removed 6 bases from V and 7 bases from J; junction bases left unmatched: 10. In DNA, the CDR3 is TGTGCCAGCAGCTCCCCTAGCGGGAGGGTGGAAGAGCAGTACTTC. This codes for CASSSPSGRVEEQYF.

This clonotype was detected ten times or more. The chain is built from TRBV27 and TRBJ1-1, with a possible D match to TRBD1 (5 bases). Germline V gene data show CDR1 as MNHEY and CDR2 as SMNVEV (reference sequence). The CDR3 runs to 16 residues. Trimming took 2 bases from V and 4 from J, leaving 17 bases between them. CDR3 bases: TGTGCCAGCAGTTTAAGCCCCCTGGCAGGGCGCACTGAAGCTTTCTTT. Translating gives CASSLSPLAGRTEAFF.

In its sample, this clonotype was seen many times. The chain carries TRBV27 and TRBJ2-4; TRBD1 agrees at 12 bases. CDR1 is MNHEY and CDR2 is SMNVEV in the germline V gene (reference sequence). The CDR3 contains 15 residues. The V segment lost 6 bases and the J segment 14 bases; nucleotides outside the gene matches: 14. CDR3 sequence (DNA): TGTGCCAGCAGCCCCTCGGGGACAGGGGGCTTCGCGGAGTACTTC. Amino acid sequence: CASSPSGTGGFAEYF.